The clone carrying this TCR beta chain was seen at least ten times. No antigen is known for it. The data are from a study of breast tumors, draining lymph nodes, adjacent tissues. General observations from the study: Data fit most tumor T cells coming from lymph node, expanding in tumor. Tumor TCR diversity was below lymph nodes but above nontumor tissue. Luminal-like breast cancer showed significantly greater tumor-nontumor repertoire similarity than basal-like breast cancer did. Tumor T cell lymph node origin was a supported hypothesis, not proven.

TCRdb re-called the multiplex PCR reads through MiXCR, storing one row per CDR3 protein. The top ten clones hold roughly 2.5% of a sample with over 100,000 distinct CDR3 sequences, 20% to 25% of them seen once. The CDR3 spans 14 residues. Germline lookup yields CDR1 MNHEY and CDR2 SVGEGT. The V and J ends lost 4 bases and 7 bases, in that order; junction bases with no gene match: 7. Breast cancer patients provided tissue from their axillary draining lymph nodes. The V call is TRBV6-2 or TRBV6-3, the J call TRBJ2-1; 7 positions match TRBD2. Sequencing input: axillary lymph node tissue. This TCR derives from a female donor with breast cancer. Some clones in this sample may be carry-over from other donors' samples. The CDR3 protein is CASSSFGGGNEQFF. For the CDR3, the DNA is TGTGCCAGCAGTTCTTTTGGGGGAGGGAATGAGCAGTTCTTC.